This T cell receptor (beta chain) was retrieved from a study of T cell responses to AZD1222 COVID-19 vaccine. Study outcomes and limitations: Nearly half of unique spike-specific TCRs reportedly avoided B.1.351 and B.1.1.7 mutated regions. Donors skewed white British and female; clonal diversity was possibly underestimated. Vaccine-associated CD4 TCRs spanned spike, dominant at 160-218 and 743-854.

Some clones are missing from TCRdb's copy, which holds only in-frame ones; the method was immunoSEQ multiplex PCR. The sample has more than 65,000 clones, 70% to 90% seen once. With regard to this clone: No antigen is known for it. The sample contains more than one DNA sequence encoding this CDR3.

CDR3 length: 13 amino acids. The germline V gene has CDR1 LNHDA and CDR2 SQIVND (reference sequence). The ends were cut back, 3 bases at V and 4 bases at J, with 6 bases in the middle. This receptor was identified in an adult who received the AZD1222 COVID-19 vaccine. V gene TRBV19 combines with J gene TRBJ2-2; D gene unclear. The source material was peripheral blood, sampled 28 days after the second AZD1222 dose. The CDR3 DNA follows: TGTGCCAGTAGTATCGCGGCCACCGGGGAGCTGTTTTTT. Protein product: CASSIAATGELFF.